A selection of T cell receptor beta chains follows, all from one sample in a study of cytomegalovirus exposure and HLA in healthy donors. Repertoires were generated with immunoSEQ multiplex PCR, while TCRdb's copy carries only in-frame clones and drops some. The sample shows about 190,000 clones, 75% to 90% of them seen only once. Sequenced sample: PBMCs. The receptors were gathered from a man aged 25 to 45 in good health and CMV-seronegative. The CDR3 runs from the conserved cysteine through the conserved F or W. The D gene is left open where the match is weak. Expanded clones are given a class, and other clones once, few, many or no size at all.

>-|-|TRBJ1-1|TRBV18
TGTGCCAGCTCACCTCTTCCGACAGGCATGAACACTGAAGCTTTCTTT
CASSPLPTGMNTEAFF
>-|-|TRBJ1-1|TRBV6-5
TGTGCCAGCAGCCGCGGGAAGAACACTGAAGCTTTCTTT
CASSRGKNTEAFF
>TRBD2|-|TRBJ2-1|TRBV19
TGTGCCAGTAGCCCCACTAGCGGGGGAGGCAATGAGCAGTTCTTC
CASSPTSGGGNEQFF
>-|once|TRBJ1-1|TRBV5-1
TGCGCCAGCACCCCCGCCAACATGAACACTGAAGCTTTCTTT
CASTPANMNTEAFF
>TRBD2|-|TRBJ2-1|TRBV5-1
TGCGCCAGCAGCTTGGCCGGGACTAGCGGGAAACTGGAGCAGTTCTTC
CASSLAGTSGKLEQFF
>-|-|TRBJ2-1|TRBV28
TGTGCCAGCAGTTTAAACCCCGGGGCTAGCGTACACTCCTACAATGAGCAGTTCTTC
CASSLNPGASVHSYNEQFF
>TRBD1|-|TRBJ2-4|TRBV4-2
TGTGCCAGCAGCCAAGTTCCCCCGGGACAGGGGGCGGACAGTCAGTACTTC
CASSQVPPGQGADSQYF
>-|-|TRBJ1-3|TRBV6-5
TGTGCCAGCAGTTATCTTATCGGAAACACCATATATTTT
CASSYLIGNTIYF
>-|few|TRBJ1-1|TRBV19
TGTGCCAGTAGTATTATCCATAGGGGAGGCACTGAAGCTTTCTTT
CASSIIHRGGTEAFF
>TRBD2|-|TRBJ2-5|TRBV5-1
TGCGCCAGCAGCTTGTTAGCGGGGGGGGAAGAGACCCAGTACTTC
CASSLLAGGEETQYF
>TRBD2|-|TRBJ2-1|TRBV4-2
TGTGCCAGCAGCCAAGTAAACGGGGGGGCCTACAATGAGCAGTTCTTC
CASSQVNGGAYNEQFF
>TRBD1|-|TRBJ1-4|TRBV28
TGTGCCAGCAGCACTCTGACAGGGGCTGGGGGTGAAAAACTGTTTTTT
CASSTLTGAGGEKLFF
>-|-|TRBJ1-5|TRBV27
TGTGCCAGCAGTTTATCCGGGGGGCGAGGTCAGCCCCAGCATTTT
CASSLSGGRGQPQHF
>TRBD1|-|TRBJ2-2|TRBV25-1
TGTGCCTGTCAAGGACAGGGGAGGACCGGGGAGCTGTTTTTT
CACQGQGRTGELFF
>-|-|TRBJ2-7|TRBV11-2
TGTGCCAGCACCCAACCGGGACTCGGGTCCTACGAGCAGTACTTC
CASTQPGLGSYEQYF
>-|few|TRBJ2-5|TRBV7-8
TGTGCCAGCAGCCACAGAACAGGGAAAGAACAAGAGACCCAGTACTTC
CASSHRTGKEQETQYF
>TRBD1|-|TRBJ2-3|TRBV7-2
TGTGCCGTCAAACAGGGGGCGTCTGGATCTGGCACAGATACGCAGTATTTT
CAVKQGASGSGTDTQYF
>TRBD1|-|TRBJ2-7|TRBV15
TGTGCCACCAGCAGAGATGCGGCACAGGGGGCCCCCCTCTACGAGCAGTACTTC
CATSRDAAQGAPLYEQYF
>-|-|TRBJ1-2|TRBV7-9
TGTGCCAGCAGCGAACAACAGGGAAACTATGGCTACACCTTC
CASSEQQGNYGYTF
>-|once|TRBJ2-6|TRBV6-1
TGTGCCAGCAGTGAAGTGGCGGGGCCAACCTCTGGGGCCAACGTCCTGACTTTC
CASSEVAGPTSGANVLTF
>-|-|TRBJ1-5|TRBV4-1
TGCGCCAGCAGCCAGGTGGGCCCTAGCAATCAGCCCCAGCATTTT
CASSQVGPSNQPQHF
>TRBD2|-|TRBJ2-1|TRBV5-1
TGCGCCAGCAGCTTGGTCGGGACTAGCGGGAGACGTGAGCAGTTCTTC
CASSLVGTSGRREQFF
>-|-|TRBJ2-7|TRBV5-4
TGTGCCAGCAGCATTGGAGCCTACGAGCAGTACTTC
CASSIGAYEQYF
>TRBD1|-|TRBJ2-7|TRBV28
TGTGCCAGCAGTTTATCACAGGGGGCGCGCGAGCAGTACTTC
CASSLSQGAREQYF
>TRBD2|-|TRBJ2-7|TRBV6-5
TGTGCCAGCAGCCGACTAGCGGGGGCCTCCTACGAGCAGTACTTC
CASSRLAGASYEQYF
>TRBD2|-|TRBJ2-3|TRBV7-9
TGTGCCAGCACATGGACTAGCGGGGGGGAAAGCACAGATACGCAGTATTTT
CASTWTSGGESTDTQYF
>TRBD1|-|TRBJ1-3|TRBV5-1
TGCGCCAGCAGCCAGACAGGGTCCGGAAACACCATATATTTT
CASSQTGSGNTIYF
>-|-|TRBJ1-2|TRBV5-1
TGCGCCAGCAGCTTTGAGAAGGGGTCTGGCTACACCTTC
CASSFEKGSGYTF
>-|once|TRBJ2-1|TRBV9
TGTGCCAGCAGCGTAGCTACGGGGGGCGCCTACAATAAGCAGTTCTTC
CASSVATGGAYNKQFF
>TRBD1|-|TRBJ1-1|TRBV5-1
TGCGCCAGCAGCTCCGGACAGGGTGGAACTGAAGCTTTCTTT
CASSSGQGGTEAFF
>-|-|TRBJ2-3|TRBV5-4
TGTGCCAGCAGCTGGAGGGGGGGCCCAGATACGCAGTATTTT
CASSWRGGPDTQYF
>-|-|TRBJ1-5|TRBV30
TGTGCCTGGAGCATCCGAGGCCGAAGCAATCAGCCCCAGCATTTT
CAWSIRGRSNQPQHF
>TRBD1|-|TRBJ2-7|TRBV27
TGTGCCAGCAGTTTACGAAAACAGGGACAGATCTACGAGCAGTACTTC
CASSLRKQGQIYEQYF
>TRBD1|-|TRBJ1-2|TRBV5-1
TGCGCCAGCAGCCCTCAGGGGGCGCGCTATGGCTACACCTTC
CASSPQGARYGYTF
>TRBD2|few|TRBJ2-7|TRBV5-4
TGTGCCAGCAGCCGAACTGGCGGGGGGGCCGCTTACGAGCAGTACTTC
CASSRTGGGAAYEQYF
>-|-|TRBJ2-1|TRBV5-1
TGCGCCAGCCGCAAGGAGGGTAATGAGCAGTTCTTC
CASRKEGNEQFF
>-|-|TRBJ1-4|TRBV6-5
TGTGCCAGCAGTACGGGAGGGAGTGATGAAAAACTGTTTTTT
CASSTGGSDEKLFF
>-|-|TRBJ2-3|TRBV5-6
TGTGCCAGCAGCGAGGTGGGTGGGAGCGAGGATACGCAGTATTTT
CASSEVGGSEDTQYF
>-|-|TRBJ1-1|TRBV7-8
TGTGCCAGCAGCTTAGCGGGGACTTTTAACACTGAAGCTTTCTTT
CASSLAGTFNTEAFF
>-|-|TRBJ1-2|TRBV28
TGTGCCAGCAGTTCCTTAGCTAACTATGGCTACACCTTC
CASSSLANYGYTF
>-|-|TRBJ2-6|TRBV28
TGTGCCAGCAGACTGATCTCTGGGGCCAACGGCCTGACTTTC
CASRLISGANGLTF
>TRBD1|-|TRBJ2-5|TRBV18
TGTGCCAGCTCACGGAACGTAGACAGGGTGGGAGCAGAGACCCAGTACTTC
CASSRNVDRVGAETQYF
>TRBD1|-|TRBJ1-5|TRBV27
TGTGCCAGCGCGTTTACCGGGACAGGGGTCGGGAATCAGCCCCAGCATTTT
CASAFTGTGVGNQPQHF
>TRBD2|-|TRBJ2-7|TRBV28
TGTGCCAGCAGTTCGGGACTAGCGGGAGCTCGGGAGCAGTACTTC
CASSSGLAGAREQYF
>TRBD2|-|TRBJ2-3|TRBV5-1
TGCGCCAGCAGCTTGGAGCGGGGGGGTAACACAGATACGCAGTATTTT
CASSLERGGNTDTQYF
>-|-|TRBJ1-3|TRBV7-2
TGTGCCAGCAGCACACCTGGAAACACCATATATTTT
CASSTPGNTIYF